The 10 T cell receptor beta chains listed next were all sequenced from one sample in a study of blood T cell repertoires in COVID-19. Assay used: immunoSEQ multiplex PCR; TCRdb lists only in-frame clones, some missing. Counted here are approximately 61,000 clones, about 85% occurring once; the ten biggest clones make up 5% to 5.5%. The sample was peripheral blood. All receptors come from a man between 70 and 80 years old with acute or convalescent COVID-19.

The genes are TRBV29-1 and TRBJ1-1; no firm D call. The V gene lost 4 bases and the J gene lost 2 bases, with 11 bases spanning the gap. The germline V gene has CDR1 SQVTM and CDR2 ANQGSEA. The CDR3 covers 13 residues. The DNA for the CDR3 is TGCAGCGTTGCTGCAGGTACCAACACTGAAGCTTTCTTT. Protein sequence: CSVAAGTNTEAFF.

The chain employs TRBV7-9 and TRBJ2-5, with TRBD1 identical over 8 bases. The germline V gene encodes CDR1 SEHNR and CDR2 FQNEAQ (reference sequence). V was clipped by 5 bases and J by 5 bases; unmatched bases: 7. The CDR3 contains 14 residues. CDR3 sequence: CASSPGQVSETQYF. CDR3 sequence (DNA): TGTGCCAGCAGCCCGGGACAGGTTTCGGAGACCCAGTACTTC. Based on the CDR3 plus reference TRBV7-9 and TRBJ2-5, the full variable domain is DTGVSQNPRHKITKRGQNVTFRCDPISEHNRLYWYRQTLGQGPEFLTYFQNEAQLEKSRLLSDRFSAERPKGSFSTLEIQRTEQGDSAMYLCASSPGQVSETQYFGPGTRLLVL.

This chain links TRBV5-1 with TRBJ1-1; no reliable D call. With 4 bases removed from V and 0 bases from J, the gap between germline ends came to 13 bases. There are 15 residues in the CDR3. CDR1 is SGHRS, CDR2 YFSETQ, per germline. The CDR3 DNA reads TGCGCCAGCAGCCCCCTGCCCGACATGAACACTGAAGCTTTCTTT. Translation: CASSPLPDMNTEAFF.

This clone was detected once. This chain uses TRBV19 with TRBJ2-5; TRBD2 matches 13 bases. The ends lost 6 bases at V and 3 bases at J; junction bases unmatched: 10. The CDR3 extends over 17 amino acids. Germline CDR1 is LNHDA and CDR2 is SQIVND (reference sequence). This chain's CDR3 is CASSRSKGLAGKETQYF. The CDR3 bases are TGTGCCAGTAGCCGATCCAAGGGACTAGCGGGGAAAGAGACCCAGTACTTC.

The chain links TRBV5-4 to TRBJ1-2; the match to TRBD1 covers 7 bases. Losses at the gene ends were 4 bases for V and 1 base for J; bases not matched to a gene: 1. Germline CDR1 and CDR2: SGHNT and YYREEE (reference sequence). The CDR3 length is 13 residues. In DNA form, the CDR3 reads TGTGCCAGCAGCGGGGACAGTAACTATGGCTACACCTTC. Amino acids: CASSGDSNYGYTF. The full variable domain, its missing parts supplied by reference TRBV5-4 and TRBJ1-2, is ETGVTQSPTHLIKTRGQQVTLRCSSQSGHNTVSWYQQALGQGPQFIFQYYREEENGRGNFPPRFSGLQFPNYSSELNVNALELDDSALYLCASSGDSNYGYTFGSGTRLTVV.

The chain combines TRBV10-1 with TRBJ2-2, with D possibly TRBD2 on 5 matching bases. CDR1 is WNHNN, CDR2 SYGVQD, per germline (reference sequence). The ends were cut back, 3 bases at V and 0 bases at J, with 11 bases in the middle. The CDR3 has 16 amino acids. CDR3 DNA: TGCGCCAGCAGTGATCGGGGAAGGGCGAACACCGGGGAGCTGTTTTTT. Encoded protein: CASSDRGRANTGELFF.

V usage is TRBV3-1 (or the pseudogene TRBV3-2) and J usage is TRBJ1-4; possible D gene TRBD1, 6 bases. Trimming left V 6 bases short and J 2 bases short, with 16 bases between. Germline CDR1 and CDR2: LGHDT and YNNKEL (reference sequence). The length of the CDR3 is 16 residues. Written as DNA, the CDR3 is TGTGCCAGCAGTCCACCAGGGGTCGGGACTAATGAAAAACTGTTTTTT. It codes for CASSPPGVGTNEKLFF.

The chain carries TRBV18 and TRBJ2-7, with TRBD1 as a possible D gene (5 bases). This CDR3 is built from 14 residues. Germline V CDR1 and CDR2: KGHSH, LQKENI. Between the trimmed V and J ends, which lost 4 bases and 1 base, there was a span of 11 bases. The CDR3 protein is CASSLSRASYEQYF. Written as DNA, the CDR3 is TGTGCCAGCTCACTATCCAGGGCATCCTACGAGCAGTACTTC.

V is TRBV4-2 and J is TRBJ2-5; no firm D call. Germline V gene lookup returns CDR1 LGHNA and CDR2 YNFKEQ. With 1 base removed from V and 9 bases from J, the gap between germline ends came to 15 bases. The CDR3 has 14 residues. In DNA form, the CDR3 reads TGTGCCAGCAGCCAAGGTACTCTCTCAATCTCCCAGTACTTC. This sequence encodes CASSQGTLSISQYF.

The chain recombines TRBV7-9 with TRBJ1-2; 7 positions match TRBD1. CDR3 length: 13 residues. After removal of 5 bases from V and 3 bases from J, the junction contained 3 bases not matched to a gene. Germline assignment: CDR1 SEHNR and CDR2 FQNEAQ (reference sequence). The CDR3 region is CASSNQGDYGYTF. Written as DNA, the CDR3 is TGTGCCAGCAGCAATCAGGGGGACTATGGCTACACCTTC.